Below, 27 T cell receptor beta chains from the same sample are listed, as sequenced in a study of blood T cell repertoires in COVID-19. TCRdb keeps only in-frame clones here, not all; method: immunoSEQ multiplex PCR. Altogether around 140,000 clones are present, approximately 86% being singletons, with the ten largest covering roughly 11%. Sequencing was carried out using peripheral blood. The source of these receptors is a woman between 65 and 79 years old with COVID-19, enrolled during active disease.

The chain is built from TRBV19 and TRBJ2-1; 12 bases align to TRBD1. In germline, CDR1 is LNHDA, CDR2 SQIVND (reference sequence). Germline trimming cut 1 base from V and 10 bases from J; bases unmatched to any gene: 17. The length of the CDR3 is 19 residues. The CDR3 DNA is TGTGCCAGTAGTATAGCATCTTTTGGCCCGGGACAGGGGGCCTTGGAGCAGTTCTTC. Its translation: CASSIASFGPGQGALEQFF.

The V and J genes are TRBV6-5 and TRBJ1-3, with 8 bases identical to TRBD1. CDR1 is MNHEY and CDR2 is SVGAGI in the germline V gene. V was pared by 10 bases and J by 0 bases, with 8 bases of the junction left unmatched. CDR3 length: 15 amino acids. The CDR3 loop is CANRDRWFSGNTIYF. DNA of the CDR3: TGTGCCAACAGGGACAGGTGGTTCTCTGGAAACACCATATATTTT.

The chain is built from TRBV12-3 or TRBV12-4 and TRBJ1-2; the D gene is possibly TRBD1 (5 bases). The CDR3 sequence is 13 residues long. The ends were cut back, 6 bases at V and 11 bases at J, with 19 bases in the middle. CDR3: CASSQSGGDSYTF. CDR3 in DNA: TGTGCCAGCAGCCAATCGGGGGGGGATTCTTACACCTTC.

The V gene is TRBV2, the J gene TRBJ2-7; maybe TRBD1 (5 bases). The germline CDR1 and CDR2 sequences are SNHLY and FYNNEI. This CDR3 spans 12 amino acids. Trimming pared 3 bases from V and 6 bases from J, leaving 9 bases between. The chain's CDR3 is CASSEQGFEQYF. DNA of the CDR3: TGTGCCAGCAGTGAGCAGGGTTTCGAGCAGTACTTC.

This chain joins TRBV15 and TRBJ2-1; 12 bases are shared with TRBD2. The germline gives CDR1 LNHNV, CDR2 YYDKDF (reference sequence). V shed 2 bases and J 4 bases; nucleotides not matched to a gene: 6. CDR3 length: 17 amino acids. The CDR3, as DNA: TGTGCCACCAGCAGAAACTCACTAGCGGGGGGTTACAATGAGCAGTTCTTC. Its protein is CATSRNSLAGGYNEQFF.

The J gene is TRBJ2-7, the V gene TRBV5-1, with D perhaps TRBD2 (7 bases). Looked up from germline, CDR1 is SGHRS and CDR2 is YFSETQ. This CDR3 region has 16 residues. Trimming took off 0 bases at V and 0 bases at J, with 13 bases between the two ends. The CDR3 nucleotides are TGCGCCAGCAGCTTGGCGGGGGGCCTGAGCTCCTACGAGCAGTACTTC. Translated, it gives CASSLAGGLSSYEQYF.

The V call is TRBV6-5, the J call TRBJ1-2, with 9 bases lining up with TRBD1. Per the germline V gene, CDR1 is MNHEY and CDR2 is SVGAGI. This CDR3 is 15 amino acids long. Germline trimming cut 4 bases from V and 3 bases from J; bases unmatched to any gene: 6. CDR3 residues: CASSSRTGADYGYTF. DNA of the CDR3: TGTGCCAGCAGTTCCCGGACAGGGGCGGACTATGGCTACACCTTC.

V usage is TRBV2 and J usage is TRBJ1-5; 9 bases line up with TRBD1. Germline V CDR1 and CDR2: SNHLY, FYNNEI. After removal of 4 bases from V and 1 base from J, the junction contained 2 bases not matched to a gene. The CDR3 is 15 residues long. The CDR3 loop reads CASSGTGGSNQPQHF. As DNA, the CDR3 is TGTGCCAGCAGTGGAACAGGGGGCAGCAATCAGCCCCAGCATTTT.

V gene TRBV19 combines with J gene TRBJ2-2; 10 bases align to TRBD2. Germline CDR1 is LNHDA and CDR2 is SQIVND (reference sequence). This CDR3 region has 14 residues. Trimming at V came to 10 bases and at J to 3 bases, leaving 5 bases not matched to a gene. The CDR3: CATLSGGYTGELFF. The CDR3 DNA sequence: TGTGCCACCCTTAGCGGGGGGTACACCGGGGAGCTGTTTTTT.

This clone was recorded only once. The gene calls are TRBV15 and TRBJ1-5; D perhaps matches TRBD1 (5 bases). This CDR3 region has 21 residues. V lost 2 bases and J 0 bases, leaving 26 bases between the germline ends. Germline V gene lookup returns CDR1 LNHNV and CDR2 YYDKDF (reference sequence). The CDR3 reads CATSRLPPRKWGEYSNQPQHF. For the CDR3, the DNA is TGTGCCACCAGCAGACTGCCACCCAGGAAGTGGGGGGAATATAGCAATCAGCCCCAGCATTTT.

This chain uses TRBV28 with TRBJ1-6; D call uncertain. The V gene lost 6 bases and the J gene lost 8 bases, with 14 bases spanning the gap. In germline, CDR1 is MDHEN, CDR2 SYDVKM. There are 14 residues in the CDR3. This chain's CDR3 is CASSPSGRDSPLHF. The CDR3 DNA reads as TGTGCCAGCAGCCCCAGCGGGCGTGATTCACCCCTCCACTTT. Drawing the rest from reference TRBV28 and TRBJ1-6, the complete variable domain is DVKVTQSSRYLVKRTGEKVFLECVQDMDHENMFWYRQDPGLGLRLIYFSYDVKMKEKGDIPEGYSVSREKKERFSLILESASTNQTSMYLCASSPSGRDSPLHFGNGTRLTVT.

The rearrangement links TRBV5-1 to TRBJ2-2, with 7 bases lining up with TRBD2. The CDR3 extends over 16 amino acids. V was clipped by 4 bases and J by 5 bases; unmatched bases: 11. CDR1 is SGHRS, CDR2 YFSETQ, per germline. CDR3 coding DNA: TGCGCCAGCAGCCTACAAAATTGGGGGGGAACCGGGGAGCTGTTTTTT. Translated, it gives CASSLQNWGGTGELFF. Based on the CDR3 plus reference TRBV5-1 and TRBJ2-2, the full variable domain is KAGVTQTPRYLIKTRGQQVTLSCSPISGHRSVSWYQQTPGQGLQFLFEYFSETQRNKGNFPGRFSGRQFSNSRSEMNVSTLELGDSALYLCASSLQNWGGTGELFFGEGSRLTVL.

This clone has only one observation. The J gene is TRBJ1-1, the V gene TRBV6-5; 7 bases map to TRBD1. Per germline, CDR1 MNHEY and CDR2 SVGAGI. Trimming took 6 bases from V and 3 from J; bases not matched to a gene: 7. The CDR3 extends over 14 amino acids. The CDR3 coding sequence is TGTGCCAGCAGGAAGACAGGGATTTACACTGAAGCTTTCTTT. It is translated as CASRKTGIYTEAFF.

CDR3: CASSQSTGNYEQYF. The CDR3 DNA sequence: TGTGCCAGCAGCCAATCGACAGGGAACTACGAGCAGTACTTC. This chain joins TRBV3-1 (or the pseudogene TRBV3-2) and TRBJ2-7, with TRBD1 identical over 7 bases. Germline V gene data show CDR1 as LGHDT and CDR2 as YNNKEL (reference sequence). J lost 3 bases, V lost 2 bases, and 4 bases had no gene match. This CDR3 region has 14 residues.

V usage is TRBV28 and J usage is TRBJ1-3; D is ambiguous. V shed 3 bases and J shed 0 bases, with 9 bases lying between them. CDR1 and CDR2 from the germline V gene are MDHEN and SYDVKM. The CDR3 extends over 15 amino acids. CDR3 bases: TGTGCCAGCAGTTTGCCCTCCGGCTCTGGAAACACCATATATTTT. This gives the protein CASSLPSGSGNTIYF.

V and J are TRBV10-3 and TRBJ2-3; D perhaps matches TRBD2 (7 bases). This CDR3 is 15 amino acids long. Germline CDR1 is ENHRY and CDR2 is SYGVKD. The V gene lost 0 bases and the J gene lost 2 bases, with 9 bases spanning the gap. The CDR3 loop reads CAISESRGHTDTQYF. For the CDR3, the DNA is TGTGCCATCAGTGAGTCGCGGGGGCACACAGATACGCAGTATTTT.

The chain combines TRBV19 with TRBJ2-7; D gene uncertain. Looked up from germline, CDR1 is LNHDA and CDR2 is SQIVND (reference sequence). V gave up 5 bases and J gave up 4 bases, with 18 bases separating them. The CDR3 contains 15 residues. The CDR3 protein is CASSPYRVTRYEQYF. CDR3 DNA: TGTGCCAGTAGTCCATATCGCGTAACCAGGTACGAGCAGTACTTC.

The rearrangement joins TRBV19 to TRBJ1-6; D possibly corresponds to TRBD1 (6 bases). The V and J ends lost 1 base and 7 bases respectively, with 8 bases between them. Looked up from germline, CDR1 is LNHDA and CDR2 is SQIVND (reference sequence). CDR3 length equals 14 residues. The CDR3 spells CASSIGGQNSPLHF. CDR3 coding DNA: TGTGCCAGTAGTATAGGAGGACAGAATTCACCCCTCCACTTT.

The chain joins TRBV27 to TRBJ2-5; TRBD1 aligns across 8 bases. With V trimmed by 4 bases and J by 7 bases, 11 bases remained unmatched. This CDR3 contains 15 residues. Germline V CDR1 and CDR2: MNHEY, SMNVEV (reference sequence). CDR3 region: CASSSWTGTVGTQYF. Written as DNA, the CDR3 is TGTGCCAGCAGTTCTTGGACAGGGACGGTCGGGACCCAGTACTTC.

In DNA, the CDR3 is TGTGCCAGCAGCTTTTCAGAGAACACTGAAGCTTTCTTT. Translation gives CASSFSENTEAFF. V is TRBV7-9 and J is TRBJ1-1, with no clear D. Trimming stripped 3 bases from V and 1 base from J, with 6 bases between. There are 13 residues in the CDR3. Germline CDR1 and CDR2: SEHNR and FQNEAQ (reference sequence). The full variable domain, in which reference TRBV7-9 and TRBJ1-1 provide the parts outside the CDR3, is DTGVSQNPRHKITKRGQNVTFRCDPISEHNRLYWYRQTLGQGPEFLTYFQNEAQLEKSRLLSDRFSAERPKGSFSTLEIQRTEQGDSAMYLCASSFSENTEAFFGQGTRLTVV.

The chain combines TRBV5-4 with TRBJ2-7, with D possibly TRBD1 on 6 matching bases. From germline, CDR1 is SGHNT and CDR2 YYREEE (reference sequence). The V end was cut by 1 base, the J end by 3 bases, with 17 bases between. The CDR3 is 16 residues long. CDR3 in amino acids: CASSLSQGRVDYEQYF. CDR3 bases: TGTGCCAGCAGCTTGTCTCAGGGGCGCGTTGACTACGAGCAGTACTTC.

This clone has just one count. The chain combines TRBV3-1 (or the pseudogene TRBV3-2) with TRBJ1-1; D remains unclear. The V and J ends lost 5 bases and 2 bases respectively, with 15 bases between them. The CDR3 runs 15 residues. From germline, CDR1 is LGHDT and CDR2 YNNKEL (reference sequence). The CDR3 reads CASSSRTGINTEAFF. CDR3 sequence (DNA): TGTGCCAGCAGCTCTCGGACGGGGATTAACACTGAAGCTTTCTTT.

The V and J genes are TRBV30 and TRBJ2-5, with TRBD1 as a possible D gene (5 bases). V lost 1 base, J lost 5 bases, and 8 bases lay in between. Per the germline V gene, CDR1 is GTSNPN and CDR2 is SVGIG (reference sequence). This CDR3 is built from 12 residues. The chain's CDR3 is CAWSAGSETQYF. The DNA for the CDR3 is TGTGCCTGGAGTGCAGGGTCGGAGACCCAGTACTTC.

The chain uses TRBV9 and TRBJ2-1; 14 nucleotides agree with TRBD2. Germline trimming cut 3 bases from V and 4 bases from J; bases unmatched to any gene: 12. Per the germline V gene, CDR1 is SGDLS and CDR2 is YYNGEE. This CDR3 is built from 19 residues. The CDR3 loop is CASSARPRGTSGRYNEQFF. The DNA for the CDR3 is TGTGCCAGCAGCGCCCGTCCCAGGGGGACTAGCGGGAGATACAATGAGCAGTTCTTC.

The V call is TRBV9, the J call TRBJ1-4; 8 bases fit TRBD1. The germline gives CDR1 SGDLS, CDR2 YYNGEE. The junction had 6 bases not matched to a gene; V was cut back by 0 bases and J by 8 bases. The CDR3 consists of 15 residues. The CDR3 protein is CASSVGQGKTEKLFF. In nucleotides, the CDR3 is TGTGCCAGCAGCGTAGGACAGGGGAAAACGGAAAAACTGTTTTTT.

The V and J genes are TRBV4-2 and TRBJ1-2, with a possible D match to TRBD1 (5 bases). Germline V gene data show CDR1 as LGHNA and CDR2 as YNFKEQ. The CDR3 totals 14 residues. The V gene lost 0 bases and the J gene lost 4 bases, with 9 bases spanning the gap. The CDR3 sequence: CASSQDRVSYGYTF. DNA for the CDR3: TGTGCCAGCAGCCAAGACAGGGTCAGCTATGGCTACACCTTC.

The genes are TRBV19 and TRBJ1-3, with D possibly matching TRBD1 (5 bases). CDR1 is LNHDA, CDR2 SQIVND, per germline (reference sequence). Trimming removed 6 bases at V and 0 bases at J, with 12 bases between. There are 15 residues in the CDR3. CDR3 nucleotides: TGTGCCAGTAGGCGGGGGGATTCCTCTGGAAACACCATATATTTT. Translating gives CASRRGDSSGNTIYF.